This section outlines one T cell receptor beta chain sequence together with its context. Its target is unknown. The read terminates 3 residues before the CDR3 end, so the remaining end is supplied by the germline J gene. The assay was immunoSEQ multiplex PCR, and TCRdb's table has in-frame clones only and misses some. Its table lists 30,000 to 40,000 clones. This sample was taken from a study of T cells in women clearing cervical HPV infection. Study at large: Case blood drawn at lesion detection; control blood after infection cleared. Cases' blood sampling followed lesion detection by median about 150 days (90 to 200). With HLA typing for only a few women, HLA confounding remains possible.

Study-wide findings and caveats: Unknown T-cell numbers per sample may underlie the richness differences.

Germline-derived CDR1 and CDR2 are SGHRS and YFSETQ. V lost 4 bases and J lost 5; bases outside the gene matches: 7. There are 14 residues in the CDR3. This sequence joins TRBV5-1 and TRBJ2-7, with 9 nucleotides matching TRBD2. The TCR originated in a woman between 18 and 70 years old with a cervical HPV16 infection that either progressed to CIN3+ or cleared (not recorded which). Sequenced material: blood buffy coat. The CDR3 bases that were read are TGCGCCAGCAGCGCGACTAGCGGAGGGGACGAG. Translating gives CASSATSGGDE. The whole CDR3 reads CASSATSGGDEQYF. The full variable domain, with the rest looked up from reference TRBV5-1 and TRBJ2-7, is KAGVTQTPRYLIKTRGQQVTLSCSPISGHRSVSWYQQTPGQGLQFLFEYFSETQRNKGNFPGRFSGRQFSNSRSEMNVSTLELGDSALYLCASSATSGGDEQYFGPGTRLTVT.